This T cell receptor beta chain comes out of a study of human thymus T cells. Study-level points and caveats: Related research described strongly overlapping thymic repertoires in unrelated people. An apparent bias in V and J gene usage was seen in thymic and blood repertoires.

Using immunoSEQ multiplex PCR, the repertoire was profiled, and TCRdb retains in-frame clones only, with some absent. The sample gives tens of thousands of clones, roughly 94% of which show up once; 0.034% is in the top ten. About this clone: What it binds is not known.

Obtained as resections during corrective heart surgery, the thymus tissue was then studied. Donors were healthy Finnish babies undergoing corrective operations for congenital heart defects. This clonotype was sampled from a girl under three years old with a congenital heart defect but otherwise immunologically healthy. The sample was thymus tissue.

Here the CDR3 DNA reads TGTGCCAGCAGTAGGACAGGGGGCACAGATACGCAGTATTTT. It translates to CASSRTGGTDTQYF. The chain recombines TRBV25-1 with TRBJ2-3; 9 positions match TRBD1. This CDR3 region has 14 residues. Germline lookup yields CDR1 MGHDK and CDR2 SYGVNS. V was clipped by 5 bases and J by 1 base; unmatched bases: 1.